The clone carrying this TCR beta chain was counted ten times or more. As yet, its antigen is unknown. TCRdb reanalysed the 5' RACE reads using MiXCR and keeps one entry per CDR3 protein. The repertoire holds about 240,000 distinct CDR3 sequences, with 9.5% to 12% as singletons. The V end was cut by 5 bases, the J end by 0 bases, with 22 bases between. Germline CDR1 SGHAT, CDR2 FQNNGV. This CDR3 spans 18 amino acids. The sample comes from a study of CD8 T cells in ankylosing spondylitis. Broader study findings: According to the report, clones linked to the disease were significantly enriched in matched synovial fluid samples taken from ankylosing spondylitis patients.

Sequencing was carried out using blood, either unsorted or a sorted T cell fraction (not recorded which). This sequence joins TRBV11-2 and TRBJ1-1; D is unresolved. This sequence originates from a male donor with ankylosing spondylitis or in good health (not recorded which). CDR3 bases: TGTGCCAGCAGCCGGTCCGGGATTCGCGTACGAATGAACACTGAAGCTTTCTTT. It is translated as CASSRSGIRVRMNTEAFF.